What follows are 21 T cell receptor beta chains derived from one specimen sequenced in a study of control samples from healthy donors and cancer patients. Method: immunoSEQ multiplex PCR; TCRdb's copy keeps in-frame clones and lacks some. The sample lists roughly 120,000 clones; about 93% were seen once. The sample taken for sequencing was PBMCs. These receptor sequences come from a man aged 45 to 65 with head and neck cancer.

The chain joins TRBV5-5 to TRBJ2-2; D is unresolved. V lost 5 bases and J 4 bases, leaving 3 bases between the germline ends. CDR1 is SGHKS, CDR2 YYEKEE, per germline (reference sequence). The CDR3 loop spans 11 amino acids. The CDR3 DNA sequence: TGTGCCAGCAGGATCACCGGGGAGCTGTTTTTT. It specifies CASRITGELFF.

In DNA form, the CDR3 reads TGTGCCAGCAGCTTGTTAGTATACGAGCAGTACTTC. This codes for CASSLLVYEQYF. The rearrangement joins TRBV5-5 to TRBJ2-7; D is unclear. The CDR3 contains 12 residues. Germline V gene sequence: CDR1 SGHKS, CDR2 YYEKEE (reference sequence). V was cut by 1 base and J by 4 bases, with 6 bases left in between.

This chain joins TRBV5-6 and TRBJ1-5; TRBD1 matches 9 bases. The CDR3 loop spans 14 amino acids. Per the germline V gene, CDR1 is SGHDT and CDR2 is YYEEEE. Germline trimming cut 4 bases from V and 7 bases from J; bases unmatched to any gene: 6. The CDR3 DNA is TGTGCCAGCAGCAAAGGGACAGGGATCCAGCCCCAGCATTTT. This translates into CASSKGTGIQPQHF.

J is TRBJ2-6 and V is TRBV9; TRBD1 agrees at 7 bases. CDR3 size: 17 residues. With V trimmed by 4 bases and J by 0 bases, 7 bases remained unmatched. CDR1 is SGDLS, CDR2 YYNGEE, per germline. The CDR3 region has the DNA TGTGCCAGCAGCCCCCGACAGGGTAGCTCTGGGGCCAACGTCCTGACTTTC. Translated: CASSPRQGSSGANVLTF.

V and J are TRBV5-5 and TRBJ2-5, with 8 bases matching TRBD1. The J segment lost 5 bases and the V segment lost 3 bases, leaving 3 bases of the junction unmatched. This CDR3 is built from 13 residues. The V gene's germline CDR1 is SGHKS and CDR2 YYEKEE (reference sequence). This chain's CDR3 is CASSYTGGETQYF. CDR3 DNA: TGTGCCAGCAGCTACACAGGGGGGGAGACCCAGTACTTC.

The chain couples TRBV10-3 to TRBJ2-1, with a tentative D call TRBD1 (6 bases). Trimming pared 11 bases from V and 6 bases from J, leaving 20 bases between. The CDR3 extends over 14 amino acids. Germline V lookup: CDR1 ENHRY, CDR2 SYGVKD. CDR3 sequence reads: CAASGVGAPNEQFF. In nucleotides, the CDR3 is TGTGCCGCCTCAGGGGTGGGGGCCCCCAATGAGCAGTTCTTC.

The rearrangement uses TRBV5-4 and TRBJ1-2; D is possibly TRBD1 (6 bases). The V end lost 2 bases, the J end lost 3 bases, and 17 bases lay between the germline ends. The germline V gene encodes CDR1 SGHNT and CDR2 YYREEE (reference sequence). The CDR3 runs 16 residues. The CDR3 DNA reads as TGTGCCAGCAGCTTAGGGCTGGAGGGGGGGGACTATGGCTACACCTTC. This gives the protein CASSLGLEGGDYGYTF.

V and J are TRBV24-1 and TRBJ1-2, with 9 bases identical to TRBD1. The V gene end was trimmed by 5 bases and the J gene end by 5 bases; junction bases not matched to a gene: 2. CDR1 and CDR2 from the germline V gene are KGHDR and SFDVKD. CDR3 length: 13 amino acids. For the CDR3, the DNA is TGTGCCACCAGTGCGGGACAGGGTTATGGCTACACCTTC. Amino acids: CATSAGQGYGYTF.

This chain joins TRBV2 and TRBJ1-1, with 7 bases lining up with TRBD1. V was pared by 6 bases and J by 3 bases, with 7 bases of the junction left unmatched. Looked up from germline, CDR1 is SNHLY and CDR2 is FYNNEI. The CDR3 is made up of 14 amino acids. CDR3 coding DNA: TGTGCCAGCAGCGATTGGGACAGCGACACTGAAGCTTTCTTT. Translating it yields CASSDWDSDTEAFF.

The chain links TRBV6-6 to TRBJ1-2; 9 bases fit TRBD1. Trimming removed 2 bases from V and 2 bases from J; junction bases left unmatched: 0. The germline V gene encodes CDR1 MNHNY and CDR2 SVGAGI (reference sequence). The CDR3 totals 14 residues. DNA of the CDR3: TGTGCCAGCAGTTACGGACAGGGGAACTATGGCTACACCTTC. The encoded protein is CASSYGQGNYGYTF.

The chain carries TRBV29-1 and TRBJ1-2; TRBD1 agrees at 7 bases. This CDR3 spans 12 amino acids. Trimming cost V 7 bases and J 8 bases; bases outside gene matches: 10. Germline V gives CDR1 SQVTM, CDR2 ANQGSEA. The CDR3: CSAGAQGNGYTF. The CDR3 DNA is TGCAGCGCCGGGGCACAGGGGAACGGCTACACCTTC.

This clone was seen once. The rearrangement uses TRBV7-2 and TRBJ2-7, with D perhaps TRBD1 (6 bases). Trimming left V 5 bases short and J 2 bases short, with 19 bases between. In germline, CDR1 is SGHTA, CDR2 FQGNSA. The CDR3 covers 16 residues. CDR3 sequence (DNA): TGTGCCAGCAGCCCCGTAGTAAGCAACAGGGCCTACGAGCAGTACTTC. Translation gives CASSPVVSNRAYEQYF.

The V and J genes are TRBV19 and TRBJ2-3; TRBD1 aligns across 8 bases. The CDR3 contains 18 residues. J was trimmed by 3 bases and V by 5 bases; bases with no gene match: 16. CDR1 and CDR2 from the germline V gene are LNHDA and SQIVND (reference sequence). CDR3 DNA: TGTGCCAGTAGTGCGGGGCCAATCAGGGGGCGAAAGACAGATACGCAGTATTTT. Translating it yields CASSAGPIRGRKTDTQYF.

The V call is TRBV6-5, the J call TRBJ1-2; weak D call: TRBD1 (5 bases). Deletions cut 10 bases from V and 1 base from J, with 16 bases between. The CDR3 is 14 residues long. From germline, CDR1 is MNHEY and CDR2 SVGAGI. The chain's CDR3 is CATRDSELNYGYTF. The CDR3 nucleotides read TGTGCCACCAGAGACAGCGAGCTTAACTATGGCTACACCTTC.

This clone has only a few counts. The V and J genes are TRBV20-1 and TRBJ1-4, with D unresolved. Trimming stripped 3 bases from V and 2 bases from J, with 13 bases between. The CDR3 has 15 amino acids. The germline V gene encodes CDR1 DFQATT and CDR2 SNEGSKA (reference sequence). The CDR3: CSASRSGFTNEKLFF. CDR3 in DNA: TGCAGTGCTAGTCGATCGGGGTTTACTAATGAAAAACTGTTTTTT.

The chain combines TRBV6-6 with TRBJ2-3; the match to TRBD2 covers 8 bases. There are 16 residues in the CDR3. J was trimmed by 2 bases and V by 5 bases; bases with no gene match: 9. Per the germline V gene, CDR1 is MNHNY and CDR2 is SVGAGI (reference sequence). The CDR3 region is CASSLPGGALTDTQYF. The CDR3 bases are TGTGCCAGCAGTCTCCCGGGGGGGGCACTCACAGATACGCAGTATTTT.

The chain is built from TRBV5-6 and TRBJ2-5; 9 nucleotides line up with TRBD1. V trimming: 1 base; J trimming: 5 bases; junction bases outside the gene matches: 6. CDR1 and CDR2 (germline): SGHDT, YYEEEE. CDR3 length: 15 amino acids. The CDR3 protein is CASSLPGQGHETQYF. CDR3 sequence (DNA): TGTGCCAGCAGCTTGCCTGGACAGGGGCATGAGACCCAGTACTTC.

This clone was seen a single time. CDR3 protein: CASSLKGALASPLHF. DNA of the CDR3: TGTGCCAGCAGCTTGAAGGGGGCTTTGGCTTCACCCCTCCACTTT. The chain uses TRBV5-6 and TRBJ1-6; 7 nucleotides match TRBD1. The CDR3 has 15 residues. Germline V gene lookup returns CDR1 SGHDT and CDR2 YYEEEE. With V trimmed by 1 base and J by 9 bases, 7 bases remained unmatched. Full variable domain (missing parts from reference TRBV5-6 and TRBJ1-6): DAGVTQSPTHLIKTRGQQVTLRCSPKSGHDTVSWYQQALGQGPQFIFQYYEEEERQRGNFPDRFSGHQFPNYSSELNVNALLLGDSALYLCASSLKGALASPLHFGNGTRLTVT.

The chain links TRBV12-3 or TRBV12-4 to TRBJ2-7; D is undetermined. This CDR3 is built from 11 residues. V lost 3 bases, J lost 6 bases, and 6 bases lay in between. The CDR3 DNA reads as TGTGCCAGCAGTTTTCTCAGCGAGCAGTACTTC. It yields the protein CASSFLSEQYF.

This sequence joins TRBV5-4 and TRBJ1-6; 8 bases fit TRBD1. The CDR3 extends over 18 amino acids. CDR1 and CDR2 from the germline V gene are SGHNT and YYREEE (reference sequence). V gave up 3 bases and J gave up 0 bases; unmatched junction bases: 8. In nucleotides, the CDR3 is TGTGCCAGCAGCTCGGGCAAGGACAGGGTCTCCTATAATTCACCCCTCCACTTT. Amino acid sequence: CASSSGKDRVSYNSPLHF.

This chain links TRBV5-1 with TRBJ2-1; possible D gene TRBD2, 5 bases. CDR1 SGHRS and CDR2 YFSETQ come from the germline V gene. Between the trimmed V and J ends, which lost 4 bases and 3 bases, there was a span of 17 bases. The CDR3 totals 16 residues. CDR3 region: CASSPSVGVIYNEQFF. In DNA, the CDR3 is TGCGCCAGCAGCCCTTCCGTCGGGGTGATCTACAATGAGCAGTTCTTC.